This paragraph covers one T cell receptor beta chain sequence. This entry is derived from a study of breast tumors, draining lymph nodes, adjacent tissues. The lymph nodes were axillary draining lymph nodes from breast cancer patients. One entry per CDR3 protein, called by TCRdb with MiXCR from the multiplex PCR reads. The sample records over 250,000 distinct CDR3 sequences, about 30% being singletons. The sequence derives from a female donor with breast cancer. Some clones in this sample may be carry-over from other donors' samples. The sequenced sample consisted of axillary lymph node tissue.

The DNA for the CDR3 is TGCAGCGTTGGTGGCGGGACAGGGGGCAGGGAGACCCAGTACTTC. Protein product: CSVGGGTGGRETQYF. The V call is TRBV29-1, the J call TRBJ2-5, with 12 bases aligning to TRBD1. CDR1 SQVTM and CDR2 ANQGSEA come from the germline V gene. This CDR3 is built from 15 residues. V lost 4 bases, J lost 5 bases, and 8 bases stayed unmatched.